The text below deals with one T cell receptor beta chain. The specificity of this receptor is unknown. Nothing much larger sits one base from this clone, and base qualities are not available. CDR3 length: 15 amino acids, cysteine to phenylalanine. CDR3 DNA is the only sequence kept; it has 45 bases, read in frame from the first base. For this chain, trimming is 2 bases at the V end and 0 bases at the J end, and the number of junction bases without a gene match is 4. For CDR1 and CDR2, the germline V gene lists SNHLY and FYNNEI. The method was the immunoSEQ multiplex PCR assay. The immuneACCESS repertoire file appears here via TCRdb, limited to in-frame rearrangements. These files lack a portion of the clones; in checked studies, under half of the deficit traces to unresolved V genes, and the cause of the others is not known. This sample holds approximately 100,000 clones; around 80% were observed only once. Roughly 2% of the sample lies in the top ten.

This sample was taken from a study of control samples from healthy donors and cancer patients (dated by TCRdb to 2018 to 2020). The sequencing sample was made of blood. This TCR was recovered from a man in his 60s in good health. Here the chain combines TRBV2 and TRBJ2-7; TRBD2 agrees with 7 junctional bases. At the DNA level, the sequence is TGTGCCAGCAGTGAATGGAGCGGGATCTCCTACGAGCAGTACTTC. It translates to CASSEWSGISYEQYF.